A few counts support the clone carrying this TCR beta chain. Its specificity is not known. The record originates from a study of T-cell memory formation after mild COVID-19. Whole-study context: TCR clusters showed largely donor specificity.

Trimming removed 7 bases from V and 2 bases from J, with 17 bases in between. The CDR3 extends over 15 amino acids. Sample barcodes and UMIs were carried by the TCR alpha and TCR beta cDNA libraries that 5'RACE generated with constant-segment primers. Each CDR3 protein gets one entry after TCRdb re-called the 5' RACE reads with MiXCR. The table includes 35,000 to 55,000 distinct CDR3 sequences, 8% to 10% detected once. Notes on the study in general: There was a balanced CD4/CD8 profile in clones contracting day 15 to 85, and later expanders leaned CD4+. Some clones that responded turned up in pre-infection memory, which suggests that cross-reactive memory joined in.

The receptor was isolated from an adult woman who had mild COVID-19 (a few samples of this study predate the infection). Cell type and time point are not known. Material for sequencing was PBMCs or a T cell subset sorted from them (not recorded which). The gene calls are TRBV23-1 and TRBJ2-5, with D hard to call. TRBV23-1 is reported as an ORF; its role is uncertain. CDR3 in amino acids: CASNITPGGQETQYF. DNA of the CDR3: TGCGCCAGCAATATCACCCCCGGTGGACAAGAGACCCAGTACTTC.